One sample yielded the 13 T cell receptor beta chains listed below, sequenced in a study of blood T cell repertoires in COVID-19. Only in-frame clones appear in the TCRdb table, and some are missing; sequencing was by immunoSEQ multiplex PCR. The sample contains 140,000 to 150,000 clones, over 80% of which appear only once. Sequencing was performed on PBMCs or T cells enriched from blood (not recorded which). All receptors derive from a man between 60 and 75 years old who had recovered from COVID-19.

This chain uses TRBV6-4 with TRBJ1-2; TRBD1 agrees at 8 bases. Germline loops: CDR1 MRHNA, CDR2 SNTAGT. This CDR3 has 14 amino acids. V gave up 5 bases and J gave up 6 bases; unmatched junction bases: 8. CDR3 nucleotides: TGTGCCAGCAGTAGGACAGGGTGGGCTGATGGCTACACCTTC. Translating it yields CASSRTGWADGYTF.

The chain uses TRBV3-1 (or the pseudogene TRBV3-2) and TRBJ1-1; D remains ambiguous. V was shortened by 3 bases and J by 0 bases, with 11 bases between the two germline ends. The length of the CDR3 is 15 residues. CDR1 LGHDT and CDR2 YNNKEL come from the germline V gene (reference sequence). The CDR3 nucleotides are TGTGCCAGCAGCCAGGTAGCGGGGATGAACACTGAAGCTTTCTTT. Translating it yields CASSQVAGMNTEAFF.

This sequence joins TRBV18 and TRBJ1-1; D remains ambiguous. Trimming cost V 3 bases and J 1 base, with 6 bases left between them. The CDR3 runs to 13 residues. CDR1 and CDR2 (germline): KGHSH, LQKENI. The CDR3 loop reads CASSPRTNTEAFF. In DNA, the CDR3 is TGTGCCAGCTCACCCAGAACGAACACTGAAGCTTTCTTT.

J is TRBJ1-5 and V is TRBV19, with 10 bases matching TRBD1. Germline CDR1 is LNHDA and CDR2 is SQIVND (reference sequence). The CDR3 is 14 amino acids. V trimming: 2 bases; J trimming: 6 bases; junction bases outside the gene matches: 1. CDR3 sequence (DNA): TGTGCCAGTAGTATACGACAGGGGGCTCAGCCCCAGCATTTT. Protein: CASSIRQGAQPQHF. Full variable domain (remainder filled in from reference TRBV19 and TRBJ1-5): DGGITQSPKYLFRKEGQNVTLSCEQNLNHDAMYWYRQDPGQGLRLIYYSQIVNDFQKGDIAEGYSVSREKKESFPLTVTSAQKNPTAFYLCASSIRQGAQPQHFGDGTRLSIL.

The chain uses TRBV28 and TRBJ1-1, with 10 bases aligning to TRBD1. This CDR3 comprises 15 residues. The junction had 9 bases not matched to a gene; V was cut back by 3 bases and J by 8 bases. Looked up from germline, CDR1 is MDHEN and CDR2 is SYDVKM. The CDR3 here is CASSFNSGQGSEAFF. The CDR3 DNA reads as TGTGCCAGCAGTTTTAACTCGGGACAGGGGTCAGAAGCTTTCTTT. Supplemented by reference TRBV28 and TRBJ1-1, the full variable domain reads DVKVTQSSRYLVKRTGEKVFLECVQDMDHENMFWYRQDPGLGLRLIYFSYDVKMKEKGDIPEGYSVSREKKERFSLILESASTNQTSMYLCASSFNSGQGSEAFFGQGTRLTVV.

The V call is TRBV5-1, the J call TRBJ1-1, with D possibly TRBD1 on 5 matching bases. The CDR3 is 15 residues long. Germline V gene data show CDR1 as SGHRS and CDR2 as YFSETQ. V lost 3 bases to trimming and J lost 5 bases, with 17 bases between them. In DNA form, the CDR3 reads TGCGCCAGCAGCTCGCAGGGAGGCCGAGGAACTGAAGCTTTCTTT. It is translated as CASSSQGGRGTEAFF.

This sequence joins TRBV19 and TRBJ1-5; 8 nucleotides line up with TRBD1. In germline, CDR1 is LNHDA, CDR2 SQIVND (reference sequence). The CDR3 spans 15 residues. V dropped 3 bases and J dropped 6; count of bases not matched to a gene: 7. The CDR3 nucleotides read TGTGCCAGTAGTATCTCGGACAGGGCCCGTCAGCCCCAGCATTTT. Translation: CASSISDRARQPQHF.

The chain recombines TRBV5-1 with TRBJ1-1, with D tentatively TRBD1 (6 bases). Germline CDR1 reads SGHRS; CDR2 reads YFSETQ. Trimming removed 5 bases at V and 3 bases at J, with 17 bases between. This CDR3 spans 15 amino acids. Here the CDR3 DNA reads TGCGCCAGCAGAAGCACAGGGATAGGAGACACTGAAGCTTTCTTT. Translated, it gives CASRSTGIGDTEAFF.

The CDR3 reads CASSPGTGYTEAFF. The CDR3, as DNA: TGCGCCAGCAGCCCCGGGACAGGGTACACTGAAGCTTTCTTT. V usage is TRBV5-1 and J usage is TRBJ1-1; TRBD1 matches at 9 bases. Losses at the gene ends were 4 bases for V and 3 bases for J; bases not matched to a gene: 4. From germline, CDR1 is SGHRS and CDR2 YFSETQ. The CDR3 is 14 residues long.

A few counts support this clone. This chain links TRBV24-1 with TRBJ2-1; D perhaps matches TRBD2 (5 bases). The germline CDR1 and CDR2 sequences are KGHDR and SFDVKD. Between the trimmed V and J ends, which lost 9 bases and 7 bases, there was a span of 12 bases. This CDR3 has 12 amino acids. As DNA, the CDR3 is TGTGCCACCGGAACTAGGCTAAATGAGCAGTTCTTC. Protein sequence: CATGTRLNEQFF.

This rearrangement joins TRBV7-3 to TRBJ2-3, with D possibly TRBD2 on 6 matching bases. Germline CDR1 reads SGHTA; CDR2 reads FQGTGA. V gave up 3 bases and J gave up 3 bases, with 13 bases separating them. The CDR3 extends over 15 amino acids. The CDR3 sequence is CASSLEGLSTDTQYF. The CDR3 DNA reads as TGTGCCAGCAGCTTGGAGGGCCTATCTACAGATACGCAGTATTTT.

This chain joins TRBV6-5 and TRBJ1-1; D uncertain. The CDR3 covers 14 residues. Germline V gene sequence: CDR1 MNHEY, CDR2 SVGAGI. V lost 6 bases to trimming and J lost 0 bases, with 11 bases between them. The CDR3 DNA sequence: TGTGCCAGCAGCTTACATAGCATGAACACTGAAGCTTTCTTT. This translates into CASSLHSMNTEAFF.

This chain links TRBV7-9 with TRBJ2-3; a possible D gene is TRBD1 (6 bases). This CDR3 contains 17 residues. The ends were cut back, 8 bases at V and 6 bases at J, with 27 bases in the middle. Germline V CDR1 and CDR2: SEHNR, FQNEAQ (reference sequence). The CDR3 bases are TGTGCCAGCCCACCCTCCCACGGGACACAAGAGCGTGATACGCAGTATTTT. This gives the protein CASPPSHGTQERDTQYF. The full variable domain, in which reference TRBV7-9 and TRBJ2-3 provide the parts outside the CDR3, is DTGVSQNPRHKITKRGQNVTFRCDPISEHNRLYWYRQTLGQGPEFLTYFQNEAQLEKSRLLSDRFSAERPKGSFSTLEIQRTEQGDSAMYLCASPPSHGTQERDTQYFGPGTRLTVL.